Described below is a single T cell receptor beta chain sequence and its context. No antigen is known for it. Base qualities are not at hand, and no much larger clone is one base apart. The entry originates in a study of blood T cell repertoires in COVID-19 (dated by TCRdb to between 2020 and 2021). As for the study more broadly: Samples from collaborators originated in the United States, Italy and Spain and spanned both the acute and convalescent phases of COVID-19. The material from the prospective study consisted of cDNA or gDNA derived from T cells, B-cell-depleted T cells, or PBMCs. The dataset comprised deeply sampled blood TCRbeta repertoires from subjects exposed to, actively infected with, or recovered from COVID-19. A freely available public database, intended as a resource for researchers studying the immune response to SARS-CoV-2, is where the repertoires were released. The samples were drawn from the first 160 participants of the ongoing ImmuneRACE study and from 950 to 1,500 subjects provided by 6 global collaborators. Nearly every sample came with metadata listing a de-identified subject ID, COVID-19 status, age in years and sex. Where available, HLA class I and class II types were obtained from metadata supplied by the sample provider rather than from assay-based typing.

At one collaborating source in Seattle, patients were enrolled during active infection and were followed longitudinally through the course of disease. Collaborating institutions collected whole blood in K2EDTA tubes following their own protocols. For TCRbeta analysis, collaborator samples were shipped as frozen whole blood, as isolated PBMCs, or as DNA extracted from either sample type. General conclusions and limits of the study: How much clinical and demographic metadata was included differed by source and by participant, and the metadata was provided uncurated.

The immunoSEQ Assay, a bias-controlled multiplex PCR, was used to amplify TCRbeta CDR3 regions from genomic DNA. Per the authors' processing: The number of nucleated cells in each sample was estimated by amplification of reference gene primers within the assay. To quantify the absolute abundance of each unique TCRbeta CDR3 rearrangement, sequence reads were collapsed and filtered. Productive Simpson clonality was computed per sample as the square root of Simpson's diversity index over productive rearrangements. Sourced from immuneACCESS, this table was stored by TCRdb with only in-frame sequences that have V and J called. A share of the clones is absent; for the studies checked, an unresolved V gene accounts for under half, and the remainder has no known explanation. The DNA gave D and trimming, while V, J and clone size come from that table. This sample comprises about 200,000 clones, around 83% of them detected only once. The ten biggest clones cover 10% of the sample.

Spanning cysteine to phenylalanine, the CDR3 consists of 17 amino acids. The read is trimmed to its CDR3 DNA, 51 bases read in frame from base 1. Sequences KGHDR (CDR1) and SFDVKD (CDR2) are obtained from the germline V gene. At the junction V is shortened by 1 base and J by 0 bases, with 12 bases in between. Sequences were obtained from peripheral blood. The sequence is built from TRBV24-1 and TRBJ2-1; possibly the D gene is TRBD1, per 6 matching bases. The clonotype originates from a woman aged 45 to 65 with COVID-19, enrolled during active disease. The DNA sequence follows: TGTGCCACCAGTGATTTCAGGGGCTCCAGCTCCTACAATGAGCAGTTCTTC. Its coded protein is CATSDFRGSSSYNEQFF.